This record covers a single T cell receptor beta chain. This clone's antigen is unknown. The input lacks base qualities; no much larger clone sits a single base away. For sequencing, an Illumina NovaSeq 6000 was employed. TCRalpha and TCRbeta cDNA libraries were constructed by 5'RACE with constant-segment primers, with sample barcodes and unique molecular identifiers being introduced. RNA was extracted from every sample with Trizol reagent. Amplification of the libraries took two PCR steps, and the second step added a second sample barcode plus Illumina TruSeq adapters. Sequencing of the libraries was done on an Illumina NovaSeq, producing 2 x 150 bp paired-end reads. The original methods were these. The reads were demultiplexed and collapsed into UMI-guided consensus sequences using migec v1.2.7. Using mixcr v2.1.11, the UMI consensuses were aligned to TRA and TRB V and J templates and assembled into clonotypes. Clonotypes were classified as expanded or contracted when called significant by both edgeR and NoisET, with noise models trained on biological replicates. For edgeR calls, the cutoffs were a false discovery rate-adjusted p below 0.01 and a log2 fold-change threshold of 1. As an exploratory analysis of dynamics, max-normalized trajectories of the 1000 most abundant clonotypes were examined by PCA with hierarchical clustering. Separately sequenced CD4+ and CD8+ repertoires were used to assign a CD4 or CD8 phenotype to each responding clone. In-frame beta chains were kept once TCRdb had trimmed the public reads at Q25 with fastp and called clones with MiXCR. When rows share a CDR3 protein, they turn into one entry using the most common DNA and genes. Here the V and J calls rest on TCRdb's processing, not on the authors' analysis. In this sample the table shows about 160,000 distinct CDR3 sequences, roughly a third of which occur a single time. In total, the top ten clones hold more than 10% of the sample.

This sample is drawn from a study of T-cell memory formation after mild COVID-19 (dated by TCRdb to the early 2020s). Study-level background: Most TCR sequence clusters were specific to one of the two donors. Longitudinal TCRalpha and TCRbeta repertoire sequencing tracked T-cell clones expanding and contracting after mild COVID-19 in a couple of donors. The cohort was made up of two young adult volunteers, one female and one male, who were previously healthy. Study-wide findings and limitations: SARS-CoV-2 specificity was not confirmed for the second-wave clones peaking on day 37. Contracting CD4+ clones turned up mainly in the CM and EM memory subsets, whereas EMRA was where CD8+ clones were enriched. Only a couple of mild cases were covered by the study, and larger cohorts that include severe cases with pre-infection samples were considered necessary. Some responding clones were detected in pre-infection memory, suggesting pre-existing cross-reactive memory T cells joined the SARS-CoV-2 response. Balanced CD4/CD8 phenotypes were observed for clones contracting from day 15 to 85, whereas a bias towards CD4+ was observed for a second wave of clones expanding from day 15 to 37.

In the germline V gene (reference sequence), CDR1 corresponds to DFQATT and CDR2 to SNEGSKA. There are 15 amino acids in the CDR3, from cysteine to phenylalanine inclusive. The retained sequence is limited to the CDR3, 45 bases, with the frame set at the first base. Relative to germline, V is missing 4 bases and J is missing 1 base, with 6 bases of the junction outside any gene match. Ficoll-Paque density gradient centrifugation was the method used to isolate PBMCs. The TCR comes from an adult woman who had mild COVID-19 (a few samples of this study predate the infection). The sample titles of this study are shuffled in the database, so cell type and time point are left out; the donor was told from shared clones. Sequenced material: PBMCs or a T cell subset sorted from them (not recorded which). The rearrangement combines TRBV20-1 with TRBJ2-3; TRBD2 fits 9 bases in the junction. The CDR3 reads CSAKPSGARTDTQYF. Read as DNA, the sequence is TGCAGTGCTAAACCTAGCGGGGCCCGCACAGATACGCAGTATTTT.